This paragraph reports one T cell receptor (beta chain). What it recognizes is unknown. The method was immunoSEQ multiplex PCR; TCRdb's version includes in-frame clones alone and lacks a portion of them. The data contain about 200,000 clones, almost 95% of them singletons. V lost 3 bases, J lost 1 base, and 10 bases lay in between. The CDR3 runs 14 residues. Per germline, CDR1 SGHKS and CDR2 YYEKEE (reference sequence). This sample was taken from a study of T cell responses to AZD1222 COVID-19 vaccine. Whole-study results and caveats: Increases in Spike-specific TCR breadth and depth were seen after two AZD1222 doses.

This TCR was recovered from an adult in good health. The rearrangement joins TRBV5-5 to TRBJ1-2; the D is unclear. The input for sequencing was peripheral blood, taken on day 0 of AZD1222 vaccination. CDR3: CASSSSSGNYGYTF. Here the CDR3 DNA reads TGTGCCAGCAGCTCTTCTAGTGGTAACTATGGCTACACCTTC.